This paragraph covers one T cell receptor beta chain sequence. The antigen remains unidentified. The data are from a study of circulating and synovial CD4+ cells in juvenile arthritis. The CDR3 consists of 15 residues. V shed 7 bases, J shed 3 bases, and the junction held 7 bases outside the gene matches. Germline assignment: CDR1 MDHEN and CDR2 SYDVKM. Study-level points and caveats: These repertoires were less diverse than bulk blood CD4 repertoires.

Generated by immunoSEQ multiplex PCR, the TCRdb table keeps only in-frame clones and is missing some. There are fewer than 40,000 clones in the sample; 90% to 95% occur only once, and approximately 2.8% lies in the top ten. The clonotype comes from a human donor with juvenile idiopathic arthritis. The material sequenced was CD4+ T cells from blood. This chain joins TRBV28 and TRBJ2-1; 9 bases agree with TRBD1. The CDR3 bases are TGTGCCAGCAATTACGACAGGGGGATCTACAATGAGCAGTTCTTC. Translating gives CASNYDRGIYNEQFF.